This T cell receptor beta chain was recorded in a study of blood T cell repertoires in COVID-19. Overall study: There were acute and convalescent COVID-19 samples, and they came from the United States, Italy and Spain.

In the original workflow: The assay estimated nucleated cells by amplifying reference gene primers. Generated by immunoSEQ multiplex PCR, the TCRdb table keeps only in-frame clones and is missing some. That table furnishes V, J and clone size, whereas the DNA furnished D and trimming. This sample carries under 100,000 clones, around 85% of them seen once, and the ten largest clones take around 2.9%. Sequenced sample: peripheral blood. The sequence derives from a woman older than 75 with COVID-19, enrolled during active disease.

The CDR3 DNA reads as TGTGCCAGCAGCTTTCTTTCAGTCCGAGCTTTCTTT. Translating gives CASSFLSVRAFF. The chain couples TRBV7-8 to TRBJ1-1; D gene unclear. The CDR3 runs 12 residues. The germline CDR1 and CDR2 sequences are SGHVS and FQNEAQ. Trimming removed 3 bases at V and 10 bases at J, with 12 bases between.